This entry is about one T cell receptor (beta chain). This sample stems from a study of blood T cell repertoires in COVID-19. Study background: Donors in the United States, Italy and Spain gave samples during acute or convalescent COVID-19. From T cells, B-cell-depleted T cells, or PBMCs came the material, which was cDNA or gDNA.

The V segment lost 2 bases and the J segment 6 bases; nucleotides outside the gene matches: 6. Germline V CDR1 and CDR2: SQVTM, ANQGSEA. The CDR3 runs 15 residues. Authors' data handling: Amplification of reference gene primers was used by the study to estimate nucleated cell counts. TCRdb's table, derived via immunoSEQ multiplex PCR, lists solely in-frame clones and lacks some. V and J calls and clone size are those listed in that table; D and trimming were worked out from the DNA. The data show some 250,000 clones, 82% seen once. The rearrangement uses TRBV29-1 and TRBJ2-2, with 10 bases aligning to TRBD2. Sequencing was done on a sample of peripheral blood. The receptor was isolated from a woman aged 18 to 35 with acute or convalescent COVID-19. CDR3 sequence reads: CSVETSGIPPGELFF. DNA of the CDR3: TGCAGCGTTGAAACTAGCGGGATCCCTCCCGGGGAGCTGTTTTTT.